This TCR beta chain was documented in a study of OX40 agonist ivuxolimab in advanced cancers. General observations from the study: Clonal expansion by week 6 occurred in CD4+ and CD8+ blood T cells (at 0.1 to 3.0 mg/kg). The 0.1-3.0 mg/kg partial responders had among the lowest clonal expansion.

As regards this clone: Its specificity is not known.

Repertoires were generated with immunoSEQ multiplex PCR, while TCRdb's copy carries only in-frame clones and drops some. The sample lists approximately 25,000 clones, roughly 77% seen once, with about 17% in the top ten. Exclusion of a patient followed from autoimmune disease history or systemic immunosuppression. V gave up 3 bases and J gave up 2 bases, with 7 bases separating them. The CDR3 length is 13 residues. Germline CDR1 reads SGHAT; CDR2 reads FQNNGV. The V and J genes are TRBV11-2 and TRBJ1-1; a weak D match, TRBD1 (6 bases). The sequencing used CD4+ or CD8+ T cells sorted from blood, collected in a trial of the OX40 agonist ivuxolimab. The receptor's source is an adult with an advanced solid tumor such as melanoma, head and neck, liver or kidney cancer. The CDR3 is CASSLDSNTEAFF. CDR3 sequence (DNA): TGTGCCAGCAGCTTGGACAGTAACACTGAAGCTTTCTTT. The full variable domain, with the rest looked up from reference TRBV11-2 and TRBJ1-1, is EAGVAQSPRYKIIEKRQSVAFWCNPISGHATLYWYQQILGQGPKLLIQFQNNGVVDDSQLPKDRFSAERLKGVDSTLKIQPAKLEDSAVYLCASSLDSNTEAFFGQGTRLTVV.